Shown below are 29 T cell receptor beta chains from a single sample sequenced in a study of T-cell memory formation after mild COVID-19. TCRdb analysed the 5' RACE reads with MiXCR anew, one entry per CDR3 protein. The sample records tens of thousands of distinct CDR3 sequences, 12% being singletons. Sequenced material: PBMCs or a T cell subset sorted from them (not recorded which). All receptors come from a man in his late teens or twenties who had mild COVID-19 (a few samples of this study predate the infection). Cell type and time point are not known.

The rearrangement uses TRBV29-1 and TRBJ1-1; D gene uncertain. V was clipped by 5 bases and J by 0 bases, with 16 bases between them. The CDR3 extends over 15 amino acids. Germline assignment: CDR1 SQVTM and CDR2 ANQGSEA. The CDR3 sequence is CSVNAQPNMNTEAFF. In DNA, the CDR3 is TGCAGCGTTAATGCACAGCCTAACATGAACACTGAAGCTTTCTTT. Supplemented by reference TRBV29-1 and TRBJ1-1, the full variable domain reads SAVISQKPSRDICQRGTSLTIQCQVDSQVTMMFWYRQQPGQSLTLIATANQGSEATYESGFVIDKFPISRPNLTFSTLTVSNMSPEDSSIYLCSVNAQPNMNTEAFFGQGTRLTVV.

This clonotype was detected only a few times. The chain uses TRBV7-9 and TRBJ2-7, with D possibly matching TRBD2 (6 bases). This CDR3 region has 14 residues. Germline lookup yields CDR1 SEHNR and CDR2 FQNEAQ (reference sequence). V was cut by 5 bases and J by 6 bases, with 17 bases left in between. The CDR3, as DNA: TGTGCCAGCAGCCGGGGTGGGGGGAATATCGAGCAGTACGTC. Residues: CASSRGGGNIEQYV.

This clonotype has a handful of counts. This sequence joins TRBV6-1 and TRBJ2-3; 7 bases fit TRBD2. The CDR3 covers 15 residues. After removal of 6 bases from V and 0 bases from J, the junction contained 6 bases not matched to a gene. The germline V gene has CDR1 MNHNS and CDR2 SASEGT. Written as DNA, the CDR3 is TGTGCCAGCAGACTAGCGTATTCCAGCACAGATACGCAGTATTTT. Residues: CASRLAYSSTDTQYF.

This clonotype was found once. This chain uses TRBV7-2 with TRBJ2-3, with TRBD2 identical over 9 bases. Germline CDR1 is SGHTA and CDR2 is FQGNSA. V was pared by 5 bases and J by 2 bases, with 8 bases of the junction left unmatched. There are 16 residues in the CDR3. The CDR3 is CASSNSGGGLTDTQYF. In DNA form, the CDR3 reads TGTGCCAGCAGCAATAGCGGGGGAGGACTCACAGATACGCAGTATTTT. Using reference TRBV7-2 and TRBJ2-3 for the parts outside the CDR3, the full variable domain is GAGVSQSPSNKVTEKGKDVELRCDPISGHTALYWYRQSLGQGLEFLIYFQGNSAPDKSGLPSDRFSAERTGGSVSTLTIQRTQQEDSAVYLCASSNSGGGLTDTQYFGPGTRLTVL.

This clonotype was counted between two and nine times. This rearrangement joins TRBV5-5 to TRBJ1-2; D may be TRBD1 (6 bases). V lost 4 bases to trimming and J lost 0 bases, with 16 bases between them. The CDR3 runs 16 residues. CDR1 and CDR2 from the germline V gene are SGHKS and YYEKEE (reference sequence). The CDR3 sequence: CASSLGQMLANYGYTF. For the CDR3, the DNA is TGTGCCAGCAGCCTTGGACAGATGTTAGCTAACTATGGCTACACCTTC.

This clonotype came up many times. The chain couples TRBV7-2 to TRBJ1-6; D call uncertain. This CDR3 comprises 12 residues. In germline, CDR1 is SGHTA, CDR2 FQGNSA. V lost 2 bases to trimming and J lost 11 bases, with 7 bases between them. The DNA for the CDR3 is TGTGCCAGCAGCTTATCCCTTACACCCCTCCACTTT. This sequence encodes CASSLSLTPLHF.

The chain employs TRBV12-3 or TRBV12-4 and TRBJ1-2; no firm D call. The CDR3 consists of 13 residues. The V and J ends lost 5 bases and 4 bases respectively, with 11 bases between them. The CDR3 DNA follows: TGTGCCAGCAGTCCTCGCCTTAGCTATGGCTACACCTTC. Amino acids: CASSPRLSYGYTF.

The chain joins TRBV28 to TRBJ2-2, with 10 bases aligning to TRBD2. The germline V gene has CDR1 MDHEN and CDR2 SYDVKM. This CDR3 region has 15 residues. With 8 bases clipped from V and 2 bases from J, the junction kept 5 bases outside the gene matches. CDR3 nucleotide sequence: TGTGCCAGCGCCAGCGGGGGGGCAAACACCGGGGAGCTGTTTTTT. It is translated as CASASGGANTGELFF.

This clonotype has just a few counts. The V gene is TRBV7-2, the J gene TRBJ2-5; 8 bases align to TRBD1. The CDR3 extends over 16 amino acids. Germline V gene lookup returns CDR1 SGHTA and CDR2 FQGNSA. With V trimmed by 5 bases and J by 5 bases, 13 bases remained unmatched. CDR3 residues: CASSARSTGVSETQYF. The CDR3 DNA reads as TGTGCCAGCAGCGCTAGGTCGACAGGGGTTAGCGAGACCCAGTACTTC.

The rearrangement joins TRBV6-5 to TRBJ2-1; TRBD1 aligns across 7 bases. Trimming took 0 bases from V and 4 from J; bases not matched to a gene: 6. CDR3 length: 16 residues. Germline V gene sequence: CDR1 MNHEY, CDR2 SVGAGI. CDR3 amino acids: CASSYSSSGGYNEQFF. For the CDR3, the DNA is TGTGCCAGCAGTTACTCGAGTTCAGGGGGTTACAATGAGCAGTTCTTC.

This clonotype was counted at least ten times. CDR3 sequence: CASSLMGATTYEQYV. The CDR3 DNA follows: TGTGCCAGCAGCTTGATGGGGGCAACGACCTACGAGCAGTACGTC. The gene calls are TRBV5-4 and TRBJ2-7; weak D call: TRBD1 (6 bases). V was trimmed by 1 base and J by 2 bases, leaving 13 bases between them. The CDR3 sequence is 15 residues long. Per the germline V gene, CDR1 is SGHNT and CDR2 is YYREEE (reference sequence).

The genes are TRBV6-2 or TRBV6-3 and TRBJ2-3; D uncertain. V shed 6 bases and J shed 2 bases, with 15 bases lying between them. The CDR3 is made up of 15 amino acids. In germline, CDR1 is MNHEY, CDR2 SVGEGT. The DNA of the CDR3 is TGTGCCAGCAGGCCCGACCCACCTATCACAGATACGCAGTATTTT. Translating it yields CASRPDPPITDTQYF.

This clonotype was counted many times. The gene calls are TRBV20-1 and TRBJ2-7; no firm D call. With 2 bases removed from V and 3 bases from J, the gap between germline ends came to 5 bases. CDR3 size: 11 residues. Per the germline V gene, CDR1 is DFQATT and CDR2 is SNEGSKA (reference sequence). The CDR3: CSARPGYEQYV. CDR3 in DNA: TGCAGTGCTAGACCAGGCTACGAGCAGTACGTC.

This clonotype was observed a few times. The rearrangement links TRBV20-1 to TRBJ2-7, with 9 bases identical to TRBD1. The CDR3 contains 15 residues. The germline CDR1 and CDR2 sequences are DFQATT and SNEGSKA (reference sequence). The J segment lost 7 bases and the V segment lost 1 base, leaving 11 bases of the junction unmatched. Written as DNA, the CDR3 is TGCAGTGCTAGAGTAACCGGGACAGGGCTGAATGAGCAGTACTTC. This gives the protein CSARVTGTGLNEQYF.

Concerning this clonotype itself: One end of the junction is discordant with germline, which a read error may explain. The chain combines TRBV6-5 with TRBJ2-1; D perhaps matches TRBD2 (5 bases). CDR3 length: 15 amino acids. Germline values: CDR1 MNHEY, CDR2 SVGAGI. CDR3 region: CASSYSSGYSNGQFF. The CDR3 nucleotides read TGTGCCAGCAGTTACTCTTCGGGATACTCGAATGGGCAGTTCTTC.

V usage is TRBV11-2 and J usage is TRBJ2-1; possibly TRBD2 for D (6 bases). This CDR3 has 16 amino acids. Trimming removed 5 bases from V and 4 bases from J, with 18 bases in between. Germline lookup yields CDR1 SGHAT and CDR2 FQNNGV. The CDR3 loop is CASSPLSGPVYNEQFF. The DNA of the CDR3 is TGTGCCAGCAGCCCTCTTAGCGGTCCTGTTTACAATGAGCAGTTCTTC.

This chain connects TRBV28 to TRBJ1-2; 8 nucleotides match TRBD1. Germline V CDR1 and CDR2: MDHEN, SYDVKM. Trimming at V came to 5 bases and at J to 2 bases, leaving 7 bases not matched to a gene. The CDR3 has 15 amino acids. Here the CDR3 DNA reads TGTGCCAGCAGTCCAAGACAGGGGTGGAACTATGGCTACACCTTC. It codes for CASSPRQGWNYGYTF.

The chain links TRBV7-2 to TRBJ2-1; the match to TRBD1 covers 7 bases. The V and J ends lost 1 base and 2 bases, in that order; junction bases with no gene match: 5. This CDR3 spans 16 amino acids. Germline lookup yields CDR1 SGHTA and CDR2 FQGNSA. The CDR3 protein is CASSLGGQRAYNEQFF. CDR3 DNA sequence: TGTGCCAGCAGCTTAGGGGGACAGAGGGCCTACAATGAGCAGTTCTTC. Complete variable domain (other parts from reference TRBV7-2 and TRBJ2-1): GAGVSQSPSNKVTEKGKDVELRCDPISGHTALYWYRQSLGQGLEFLIYFQGNSAPDKSGLPSDRFSAERTGGSVSTLTIQRTQQEDSAVYLCASSLGGQRAYNEQFFGPGTRLTVL.

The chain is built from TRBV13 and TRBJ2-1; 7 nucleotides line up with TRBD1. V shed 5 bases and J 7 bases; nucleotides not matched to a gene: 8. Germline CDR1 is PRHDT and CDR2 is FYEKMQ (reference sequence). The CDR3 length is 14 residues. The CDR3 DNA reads TGTGCCAGCAGCCAGATCAGGGGGTGGAATGAGCAGTTCTTC. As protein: CASSQIRGWNEQFF.

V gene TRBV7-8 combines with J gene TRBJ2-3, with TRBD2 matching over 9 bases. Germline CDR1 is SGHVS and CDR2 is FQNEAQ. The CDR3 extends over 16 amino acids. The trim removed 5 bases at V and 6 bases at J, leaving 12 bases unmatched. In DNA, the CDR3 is TGTGCCAGCAGCCCGGGGGAGGCGGGGGGGTGGGATACGCAGTATTTT. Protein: CASSPGEAGGWDTQYF.

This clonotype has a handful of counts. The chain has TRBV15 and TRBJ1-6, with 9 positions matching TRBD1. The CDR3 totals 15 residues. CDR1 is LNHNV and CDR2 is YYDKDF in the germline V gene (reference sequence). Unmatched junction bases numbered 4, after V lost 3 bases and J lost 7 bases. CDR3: CATSRRDRANSPLHF. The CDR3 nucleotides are TGTGCCACCAGCAGGAGGGACAGGGCCAATTCACCCCTCCACTTT.

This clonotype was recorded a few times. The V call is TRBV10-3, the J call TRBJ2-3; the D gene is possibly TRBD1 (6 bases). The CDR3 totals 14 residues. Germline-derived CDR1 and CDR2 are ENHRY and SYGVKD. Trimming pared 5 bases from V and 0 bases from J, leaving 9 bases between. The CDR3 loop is CAISKGQSTDTQYF. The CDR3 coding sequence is TGTGCCATCAGTAAAGGACAGAGCACAGATACGCAGTATTTT.

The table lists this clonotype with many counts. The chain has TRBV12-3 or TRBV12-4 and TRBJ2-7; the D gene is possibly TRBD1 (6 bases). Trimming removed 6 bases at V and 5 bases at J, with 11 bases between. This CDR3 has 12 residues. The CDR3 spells CASSYRVHEQYF. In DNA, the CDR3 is TGTGCCAGCAGCTACAGGGTGCACGAGCAGTACTTC.

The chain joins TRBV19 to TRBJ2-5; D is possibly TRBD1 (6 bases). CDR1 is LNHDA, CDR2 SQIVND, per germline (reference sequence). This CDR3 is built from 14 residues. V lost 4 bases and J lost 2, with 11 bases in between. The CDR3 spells CASSRTARQETQYF. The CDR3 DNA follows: TGTGCCAGTAGTAGGACAGCCCGGCAAGAGACCCAGTACTTC.

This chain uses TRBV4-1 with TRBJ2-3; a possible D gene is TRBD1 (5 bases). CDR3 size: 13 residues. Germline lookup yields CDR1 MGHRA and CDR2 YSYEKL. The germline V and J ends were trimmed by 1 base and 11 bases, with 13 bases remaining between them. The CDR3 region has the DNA TGCGCCAGCAGCCAAGCGACAGCTTGGGGGCAGTATTTT. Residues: CASSQATAWGQYF.

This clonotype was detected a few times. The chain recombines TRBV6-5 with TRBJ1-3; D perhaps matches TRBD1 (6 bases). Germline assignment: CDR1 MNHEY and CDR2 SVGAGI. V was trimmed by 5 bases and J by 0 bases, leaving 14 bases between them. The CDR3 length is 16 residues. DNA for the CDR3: TGTGCCAGCAGTGACCCCGGGACACCCTCTGGAAACACCATATATTTT. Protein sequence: CASSDPGTPSGNTIYF.

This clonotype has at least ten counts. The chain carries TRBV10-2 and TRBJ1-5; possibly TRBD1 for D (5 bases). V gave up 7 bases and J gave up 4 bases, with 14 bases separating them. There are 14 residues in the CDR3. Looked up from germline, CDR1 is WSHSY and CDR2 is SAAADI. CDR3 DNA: TGCGCCAGCACGGAGGGGCTCGCGAATCAGCCCCAGCATTTT. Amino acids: CASTEGLANQPQHF.

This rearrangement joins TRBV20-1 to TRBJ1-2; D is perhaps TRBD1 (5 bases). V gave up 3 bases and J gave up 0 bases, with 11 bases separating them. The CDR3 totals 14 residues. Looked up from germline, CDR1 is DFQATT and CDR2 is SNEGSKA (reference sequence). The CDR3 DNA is TGCAGTGCTAGTCTGGGGGTAACTAACTATGGCTACACCTTC. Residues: CSASLGVTNYGYTF.

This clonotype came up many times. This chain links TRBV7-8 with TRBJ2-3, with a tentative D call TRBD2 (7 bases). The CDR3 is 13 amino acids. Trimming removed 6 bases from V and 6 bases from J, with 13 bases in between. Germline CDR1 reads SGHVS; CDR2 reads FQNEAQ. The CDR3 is CASSLGGADTQYF. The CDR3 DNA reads TGTGCCAGCAGTCTAGGGGGGGCCGATACGCAGTATTTT.